This is a list of T cell receptor beta chains from one sample in a study of blood T cell repertoires in COVID-19. TCRdb's copy holds only in-frame clones and misses some; the assay was immunoSEQ multiplex PCR. Among about 15,000 clones, approximately 91% were seen once, and the ten largest hold roughly 32%. The sample taken for sequencing was peripheral blood. The source of these receptors is a woman of 80 years or more with COVID-19, enrolled during active disease. The CDR3 runs from the conserved cysteine through the conserved F or W. The order of the fields is D gene, J gene, clone size, V gene, CDR3 DNA, CDR3 protein. The D gene is left open where the match is weak. Clone size, where shown, is once, few, many, or a class for clones that have expanded.

D: TRBD1
J: TRBJ1-2
size: NA
V: TRBV18
DNA: TGTGCCAGCTCACCAGTGTCAGGGGGGCTGGAGCACTATGGCTACACCTTC
CDR3: CASSPVSGGLEHYGYTF

D: TRBD1
J: TRBJ2-2
size: NA
V: TRBV12-5
DNA: TGTGCTAGTGGTTCTCCTCCGGGACAGGGAACGGTTGCCGGGGAGCTGTTTTTT
CDR3: CASGSPPGQGTVAGELFF

D: NA
J: TRBJ1-2
size: NA
V: TRBV12-3/TRBV12-4
DNA: TGTGCCAGCAGCCCCAGGGGATATGGCTACACCTTC
CDR3: CASSPRGYGYTF

D: NA
J: TRBJ1-5
size: NA
V: TRBV18
DNA: TGTGCCAGCTCACCTCGCGGGGGAGGGAATCAGCCCCAGCATTTT
CDR3: CASSPRGGGNQPQHF

D: NA
J: TRBJ1-2
size: once
V: TRBV14
DNA: TGTGCCAGCAGCGGGGGACAAGGGAGGGCTGGCTACACCTTC
CDR3: CASSGGQGRAGYTF

D: TRBD2
J: TRBJ2-7
size: NA
V: TRBV7-2
DNA: TGTGCCAGCAGCTTAATCGGGGGGAGCGAGCAGTACTTC
CDR3: CASSLIGGSEQYF

D: TRBD2
J: TRBJ2-2
size: NA
V: TRBV5-1
DNA: TGCGCCAGCAGCTTGGAGGGAGGGTCGAACACCGGGGAGCTGTTTTTT
CDR3: CASSLEGGSNTGELFF

D: NA
J: TRBJ1-1
size: NA
V: TRBV7-2
DNA: TGTGCCAGCAGCGCTGTACAGGGCGGGGCTTTCTTT
CDR3: CASSAVQGGAFF

D: NA
J: TRBJ1-3
size: NA
V: TRBV9
DNA: TGTGCCAGCAGCGTAGCAGTTTTTGGAAACACCATATATTTT
CDR3: CASSVAVFGNTIYF

D: TRBD2
J: TRBJ2-1
size: NA
V: TRBV7-3
DNA: TGTGCCAGCAGCTTGGGGACTAGCGGTTACAATGAGCAGTTCTTC
CDR3: CASSLGTSGYNEQFF

D: TRBD2
J: TRBJ2-7
size: NA
V: TRBV13
DNA: TGTGCCAGCAGCTTAGTCGCGGGAGTATCGGGGGAGCAGTACTTC
CDR3: CASSLVAGVSGEQYF

D: TRBD1
J: TRBJ2-3
size: NA
V: TRBV18
DNA: TGTGCCAGCTCACCGACAGGGAGCACAGATACGCAGTATTTT
CDR3: CASSPTGSTDTQYF

D: NA
J: TRBJ2-7
size: NA
V: TRBV6-2/TRBV6-3
DNA: TGTGCCAGCAGTTACAGGGGTCATCACGAGCAGTACTTC
CDR3: CASSYRGHHEQYF

D: NA
J: TRBJ2-5
size: NA
V: TRBV1
DNA: TGCACCAGCAGCCAAGATGTGGCGGGCCAAGAGACCCAGTACTTC
CDR3: CTSSQDVAGQETQYF

D: TRBD1
J: TRBJ2-1
size: NA
V: TRBV4-1
DNA: TGCGCCAGCAGCCACCCCGACAGGGGCATCTACAATGAGCAGTTCTTC
CDR3: CASSHPDRGIYNEQFF

D: NA
J: TRBJ2-2
size: NA
V: TRBV7-2
DNA: TGTGCCAGCAGCTTAGTCACGAACACAAACACCGGGGAGCTGTTTTTT
CDR3: CASSLVTNTNTGELFF

D: TRBD2
J: TRBJ2-3
size: NA
V: TRBV11-3
DNA: TGTGCCAGCAGCTTAGATCAAGGATTCGGGAGGCTTCAAGGAGATACGCAGTATTTT
CDR3: CASSLDQGFGRLQGDTQYF

D: NA
J: TRBJ2-3
size: NA
V: TRBV6-5
DNA: TGTGCCAGCAGGGCGGGGAGCGGTAGCACAGATACGCAGTATTTT
CDR3: CASRAGSGSTDTQYF

D: TRBD1
J: TRBJ1-1
size: NA
V: TRBV28
DNA: TGTGCCAGCAGTTTAAGAGGGCAGGGGGCGATCACTGAAGCTTTCTTT
CDR3: CASSLRGQGAITEAFF

D: NA
J: TRBJ1-2
size: NA
V: TRBV6-2/TRBV6-3
DNA: TGTGCCAGCAGTTACGAACGGAACTATGGCTACACCTTC
CDR3: CASSYERNYGYTF

D: TRBD1
J: TRBJ2-3
size: NA
V: TRBV6-2/TRBV6-3
DNA: TGTGCCAGCAGTTACGTGACAGGGGCAGATACGCAGTATTTT
CDR3: CASSYVTGADTQYF

D: NA
J: TRBJ1-6
size: NA
V: TRBV18
DNA: TGTGCCAGCTCACCGAGGGAAGCATATAATTCACCCCTCCACTTT
CDR3: CASSPREAYNSPLHF

D: NA
J: TRBJ1-1
size: NA
V: TRBV11-2
DNA: TGTGCCAGCAGCTTACAGGCCAACACTGAAGCTTTCTTT
CDR3: CASSLQANTEAFF

D: NA
J: TRBJ1-1
size: once
V: TRBV15
DNA: TGTGCCACCAGCAGAGATTTTGGACTGATAGCGAACACTGAAGCTTTCTTT
CDR3: CATSRDFGLIANTEAFF

D: TRBD1
J: TRBJ1-6
size: NA
V: TRBV27
DNA: TGTGCCAGCACCTCAAGTGGGACAGTAAGCTCCTATAATTCACCCCTCCACTTT
CDR3: CASTSSGTVSSYNSPLHF

D: NA
J: TRBJ2-7
size: NA
V: TRBV19
DNA: TGTGCCAGTAGTGCCCGAGCGGAGTCGGTCTACGAGCAGTACTTC
CDR3: CASSARAESVYEQYF

D: TRBD1
J: TRBJ2-5
size: NA
V: TRBV7-3
DNA: TGTGCCAGCAGCACGGGGACAGTCGGAACGACCCAGTACTTC
CDR3: CASSTGTVGTTQYF

D: NA
J: TRBJ1-6
size: NA
V: TRBV6-5
DNA: TGTGCCAGCAGCCCCAGCAGGGTGGCTGGTTCACCCCTCCACTTT
CDR3: CASSPSRVAGSPLHF

D: NA
J: TRBJ1-1
size: NA
V: TRBV28
DNA: TGTGCCAGCAGTTCTCAGGGGCTGAACACTGAAGCTTTCTTT
CDR3: CASSSQGLNTEAFF

D: NA
J: TRBJ2-7
size: NA
V: TRBV18
DNA: TGTGCCAGCTCACCGACGAGCGGTGGGTCCTACGAGCAGTACTTC
CDR3: CASSPTSGGSYEQYF

D: NA
J: TRBJ2-2
size: NA
V: TRBV7-3
DNA: TGTGCCAGCAGCTTCCACGGGAACACCGGGGAGCTGTTTTTT
CDR3: CASSFHGNTGELFF

D: TRBD2
J: TRBJ2-2
size: once
V: TRBV7-3
DNA: TGTGCCGGCAGCTTCGAACTAGCGTCGAACACCGGGGAGCTGTTTTTT
CDR3: CAGSFELASNTGELFF

D: NA
J: TRBJ2-1
size: NA
V: TRBV6-5
DNA: TGTGCCAGCACCCAAGGAGGTTTTTTATACAATGAGCAGTTCTTC
CDR3: CASTQGGFLYNEQFF

D: NA
J: TRBJ2-6
size: once
V: TRBV4-3
DNA: TGCGCCAGCAGTCAAGAGCAGGGGTCCACCTCTGGGGCCAACGTCCTGACTTTC
CDR3: CASSQEQGSTSGANVLTF

D: NA
J: TRBJ2-5
size: NA
V: TRBV9
DNA: TGTGCCAGCAGCGTAGGCCCGGGACTAGCAGGGGGCCTCCAAGAGACCCAGTACTTC
CDR3: CASSVGPGLAGGLQETQYF

D: TRBD1
J: TRBJ2-7
size: NA
V: TRBV18
DNA: TGTGCCAGCTCACCTTCGCGGTTCGGGACAGCCTCCTACGAGCAGTACTTC
CDR3: CASSPSRFGTASYEQYF

D: TRBD1
J: TRBJ2-7
size: NA
V: TRBV28
DNA: TGTGCCAGCAGGCGGGACAGGGTCTACGAGCAGTACTTC
CDR3: CASRRDRVYEQYF

D: TRBD1
J: TRBJ2-7
size: NA
V: TRBV7-2
DNA: TGTGCCAGCAGCGCCACCGGGACAGGGATCTACGAGCAGTACTTC
CDR3: CASSATGTGIYEQYF

D: NA
J: TRBJ2-5
size: NA
V: TRBV9
DNA: TGTGCCAGCAGAGTAACAAGGACAGAAGAGACCCAGTACTTC
CDR3: CASRVTRTEETQYF

D: TRBD2
J: TRBJ2-7
size: NA
V: TRBV4-3
DNA: TGCGCCAGCAGCCACGGTATAGCGGGAGGTAGAGGATACGAGCAGTACTTC
CDR3: CASSHGIAGGRGYEQYF

D: TRBD2
J: TRBJ2-2
size: few
V: TRBV11-3
DNA: TGTGCCAGCAGCTCAGGCACTAGCGGGACTGGGGAGCTGTTTTTT
CDR3: CASSSGTSGTGELFF

D: NA
J: TRBJ1-4
size: NA
V: TRBV11-2
DNA: TGTGCCAGCAGCCCATACCTGGGGGCGCGTGAAAAACTGTTTTTT
CDR3: CASSPYLGAREKLFF

D: TRBD1
J: TRBJ2-7
size: few
V: TRBV9
DNA: TGTGCCAGCAGCGGGGGGTACAGGGGAAGGGAGCAGTACTTC
CDR3: CASSGGYRGREQYF

D: TRBD2
J: TRBJ2-5
size: once
V: TRBV7-9
DNA: TGTGCCAGCAGCTTAGGGGGACTAGCGGCTGGAAGTTCTAGAGAGACCCAGTACTTC
CDR3: CASSLGGLAAGSSRETQYF

D: NA
J: TRBJ1-2
size: NA
V: TRBV5-6
DNA: TGTGCCAGCAGCCGCACGTCGGCCGGGATCTATGGCTACACCTTC
CDR3: CASSRTSAGIYGYTF

D: NA
J: TRBJ1-5
size: NA
V: TRBV19
DNA: TGTGCCAGTAGTAATGAGGGAGATCAGCCCCAGCATTTT
CDR3: CASSNEGDQPQHF

D: TRBD2
J: TRBJ2-3
size: NA
V: TRBV4-2
DNA: TGTGCCAGCAGCCAAGGACGACTAGCGGGGGGGGCTAGCACAGATACGCAGTATTTT
CDR3: CASSQGRLAGGASTDTQYF

D: TRBD2
J: TRBJ2-7
size: NA
V: TRBV5-1
DNA: TGCGCCAGCAGCCCTAGCGGCCCTAGCGAGCAGTACTTC
CDR3: CASSPSGPSEQYF

D: NA
J: TRBJ1-2
size: NA
V: TRBV5-8
DNA: TGTGCCAGCAGCTCCGTGGGGGCGATCCACTATGGCTACACCTTC
CDR3: CASSSVGAIHYGYTF

D: NA
J: TRBJ1-1
size: NA
V: TRBV11-2
DNA: TGTGCCAGCAGCCTCCAGGGCCCTGAAGCTTTCTTT
CDR3: CASSLQGPEAFF

D: NA
J: TRBJ1-5
size: NA
V: TRBV28
DNA: TGTGCCAGCAGTCCCAGGACATACGACAATCAGCCCCAGCATTTT
CDR3: CASSPRTYDNQPQHF

D: NA
J: TRBJ1-2
size: NA
V: TRBV6-5
DNA: TGTGCCACTAAAACGGGATCTAACTATGGCTACACCTTC
CDR3: CATKTGSNYGYTF

D: TRBD2
J: TRBJ2-3
size: NA
V: TRBV4-1
DNA: TGCGCCAGCAGCCAAGTGGAGTTAGCGGGGCTTAACCGGGGGGGAGATACGCAGTATTTT
CDR3: CASSQVELAGLNRGGDTQYF

D: NA
J: TRBJ2-1
size: NA
V: TRBV7-2
DNA: TGTGCCAGCAGCTCCGGACTAGAGCAGTTCTTC
CDR3: CASSSGLEQFF

D: NA
J: TRBJ1-3
size: NA
V: TRBV18
DNA: TGTGCCAGCTCACCACCCCCAACTGGAAACACCATATATTTT
CDR3: CASSPPPTGNTIYF